Included here is one T cell receptor (beta chain) sequence, with context. With 3 bases removed from V and 4 bases from J, the gap between germline ends came to 10 bases. This CDR3 is 13 amino acids long. Germline V gives CDR1 MDHEN, CDR2 SYDVKM. No patient escaped relapse after autologous stem cell transplantation, and brentuximab vedotin exposure varied. Here immunoSEQ multiplex PCR was the method, and the copy in TCRdb shows in-frame clones only, minus some. The sample records almost 100,000 clones, more than 90% being singletons. This sample is part of a study of PD-1 blockade in classical Hodgkin lymphoma.

The sequence came from a human donor with classical Hodgkin lymphoma. The chain recombines TRBV28 with TRBJ2-7, with D uncertain. Sequences were derived from peripheral blood mononuclear cells (PBMCs), sampled at baseline. DNA for the CDR3: TGTGCCAGCAGTTTGAGCAGTACATACGAGCAGTACTTC. Encoded protein: CASSLSSTYEQYF.